This T cell receptor (beta chain) was captured by sequencing in a study of monozygotic twins with inflammatory bowel disease (dated by TCRdb to between 2018 and 2020). About the full investigation: In total, 28 monozygotic twin pairs made up the full study: 19 Danish pairs, all IBD-discordant, plus nine German pairs, of which four were IBD-concordant and five were IBD-discordant. The search for disease-associated traits relied mainly on comparing, within discordant pairs, IBD patients with their genetically identical healthy co-twins. Each individual had, on average, about 151 000 unique TCRalpha sequences and 181 000 unique TCRbeta sequences available for analysis. Broader findings and caveats from the paper: IBD patients shared fewer clonotypes with other individuals than healthy twins did, most markedly in patients showing signs of disease activity. Different T cell subtypes could not be distinguished in the analysis. Because patients were on differing immunosuppressive treatments, the repertoires may have picked up extra background noise and inter-individual variability. The results gave no support for a single strong signal or clonotype linked to IBD. A decrease in TCRbeta repertoire diversity, as measured by inverse Simpson index, was observed in IBD patients compared with their healthy co-twins. Repertoire similarity did not differ between concordant and discordant twins, possibly due to limited statistical power.

On this clonotype itself: No antigen is known for it.

The CDR3 goes from the cysteine to the phenylalanine over 16 residues. No DNA was logged. The germline V gene supplies CDR1 MNHNS and CDR2 SASEGT. From each donor, a roughly 2.5 ml peripheral blood sample was drawn into PAXgene tubes and stored at -80 degrees C. Without T cell sorting, total RNA was isolated from whole blood using the PAXgene blood miRNA kit on an automated QIAcube. Deep TCRalpha and TCRbeta repertoire profiling with unique molecular barcoding was performed on peripheral blood of monozygotic twin pairs concordant or discordant for inflammatory bowel disease. Smoking habits were recorded for all twin pairs, and each individual was classified as a current, former or never smoker. The library was generated by 5' RACE. Preparation of each TCR library used approximately 3,700 ng of total RNA. cDNA was synthesized with SMARTScribe reverse transcriptase in eight separate reactions per sample. During cDNA synthesis, template switching was used to introduce unique molecular identifiers that contained a 6-nucleotide sample barcode. TCRalpha and TCRbeta cDNA was amplified in two nested PCRs of approximately 17 and 9 cycles, and bead purification was carried out after each PCR. Before amplification, cDNA was treated with uracil DNA-glycosylase and purified using the QIAquick PCR purification kit. The second PCR was the step at which Illumina TruSeq-compatible adapters and sample-specific barcodes were added. Library quality and concentration were assessed using TapeStation and Qubit, and about 5 ng of each library was pooled. Pooled libraries were sequenced on an Illumina HiSeq2500 single-index Rapid Run with 2 x 100 bp reads and custom sequencing primers. The study's own analysis went as follows. PCR and sequencing errors were corrected by UMI-based consensus assembly using MiGEC version 1.2.6. MiXCR version 2.1.1 was used to carry out V(D)J alignment, clonotype assembly and CDR3 extraction. Normalisation of gene usage, clonotype sharing and MAIT/NKT TCR abundance was achieved by analysing the top 1000, 10 000 and 20 000 clonotypes per sample. After downsampling to 27 000 UMIs, diversity was calculated as the inverse Simpson index using the vegan R package. Paired Mann-Whitney U tests were applied to discordant twin pairs, and Benjamini-Hochberg correction was used for multiple testing. TCRdb reanalyzed the reads, keeping one entry per CDR3 protein sequence and omitting DNA. The V and J calls here are based on TCRdb, not the publication. The table for this sample shows about 160,000 distinct CDR3 sequences. The ten biggest clones cover 2% to 2.5% of the sample.

The sample taken for sequencing was blood. The sequence was obtained from a human donor with ulcerative colitis or Crohn's disease, or a healthy co-twin of an affected twin (not recorded which). The sequence is built from TRBV6-1 and TRBJ2-3; lacking DNA, the TRBD2 call made by TCRdb goes unchecked. The CDR3 protein sequence reads: CASSGLAMWGMDTQYF.